The 22 T cell receptor beta chains below come from one sample, sequenced in a study of T cell responses to AZD1222 COVID-19 vaccine. Clones were sequenced by immunoSEQ multiplex PCR, and TCRdb holds only the in-frame ones, with some missing. The repertoire consists of around 130,000 clones, with 93% occurring once and the leading ten covering approximately 5.4%. The sample in question was peripheral blood, obtained on day 0 of AZD1222 vaccination. The receptors originated from an adult in good health.

The V and J genes are TRBV12-3 or TRBV12-4 and TRBJ1-1, with D possibly TRBD1 on 5 matching bases. CDR3 length equals 13 residues. V lost 4 bases to trimming and J lost 7 bases, with 13 bases between them. CDR3 residues: CASSSVTAFEAFF. For the CDR3, the DNA is TGTGCCAGCAGTTCAGTGACAGCTTTTGAAGCTTTCTTT.

The chain carries TRBV7-9 and TRBJ1-1; perhaps TRBD1 as D (6 bases). The ends were cut back, 1 base at V and 7 bases at J, with 10 bases in the middle. CDR1 is SEHNR, CDR2 FQNEAQ, per germline (reference sequence). The CDR3 sequence is 13 residues long. CDR3 sequence reads: CASSLGQDHEAFF. CDR3 sequence (DNA): TGTGCCAGCAGCTTAGGACAGGACCATGAAGCTTTCTTT.

This sequence joins TRBV7-8 and TRBJ1-5; D uncertain. CDR3 size: 14 residues. Germline-derived CDR1 and CDR2 are SGHVS and FQNEAQ. The V end was cut by 0 bases, the J end by 2 bases, with 5 bases between. The CDR3 nucleotides read TGTGCCAGCAGCTTAGCCCAGGGCAATCAGCCCCAGCATTTT. This codes for CASSLAQGNQPQHF.

This rearrangement joins TRBV5-8 to TRBJ2-7, with D perhaps assigned TRBD1 or TRBD2 (5 bases each). V lost 0 bases, J lost 5 bases, and 12 bases lay in between. CDR1 SGHTS and CDR2 YDEGEE come from the germline V gene. This CDR3 spans 14 amino acids. The DNA for the CDR3 is TGTGCCAGCAGCTTGGATTCCAGGGACCACGAGCAGTACTTC. Translation gives CASSLDSRDHEQYF.

The V and J genes are TRBV6-2 or TRBV6-3 and TRBJ1-5; D remains unclear. The CDR3 has 18 residues. Germline loops: CDR1 MNHEY, CDR2 SVGEGT. Trimming left V 2 bases short and J 6 bases short, with 23 bases between. The CDR3 nucleotides read TGTGCCAGCAGTTACACAAGTCCCGGAGACCTCGTGGGTCAGCCCCAGCATTTT. It encodes CASSYTSPGDLVGQPQHF.

This chain uses TRBV18 with TRBJ1-1; the D gene is possibly TRBD1 (6 bases). V shed 6 bases and J shed 4 bases, with 9 bases lying between them. This CDR3 has 12 amino acids. CDR1 is KGHSH and CDR2 is LQKENI in the germline V gene. CDR3 nucleotides: TGTGCCAGCTCCCAAGGGGGCACTGAAGCTTTCTTT. It specifies CASSQGGTEAFF.

The chain carries TRBV29-1 and TRBJ2-7; 12 bases align to TRBD2. CDR1 and CDR2 (germline): SQVTM, ANQGSEA. The CDR3 runs 14 residues. V lost 6 bases and J lost 0; bases outside the gene matches: 3. The CDR3: CSVELAGGSYEQYF. The DNA of the CDR3 is TGCAGCGTCGAACTAGCGGGGGGCTCCTACGAGCAGTACTTC.

This chain uses TRBV28 with TRBJ1-3; 7 bases are shared with TRBD1. CDR1 is MDHEN and CDR2 is SYDVKM in the germline V gene. The CDR3 sequence is 15 residues long. V shed 5 bases, J shed 3 bases, and the junction held 7 bases outside the gene matches. The CDR3 DNA reads TGTGCCAGCAGTCTTGACAGGGAGAATGGAAACACCATATATTTT. It specifies CASSLDRENGNTIYF. Looking up the rest from reference TRBV28 and TRBJ1-3 gives the full variable domain: DVKVTQSSRYLVKRTGEKVFLECVQDMDHENMFWYRQDPGLGLRLIYFSYDVKMKEKGDIPEGYSVSREKKERFSLILESASTNQTSMYLCASSLDRENGNTIYFGEGSWLTVV.

This clone was found many times. In the same sample, other DNA sequences code for this CDR3. Here the CDR3 DNA reads TGTGCCATCGGGACAGGAGATAGCAATCAGCCCCAGCATTTT. Translated, it gives CAIGTGDSNQPQHF. The chain uses TRBV10-3 and TRBJ1-5; 8 nucleotides line up with TRBD1. This CDR3 is built from 14 residues. Trimming took 8 bases from V and 0 from J; bases not matched to a gene: 3. Germline V lookup: CDR1 ENHRY, CDR2 SYGVKD.

This chain uses TRBV6-5 with TRBJ2-1; D uncertain. From germline, CDR1 is MNHEY and CDR2 SVGAGI. V dropped 7 bases and J dropped 6 bases, with 7 bases sitting between them. The CDR3 runs 11 residues. CDR3 coding DNA: TGTGCCAGCATCCGTGGCAATGAGCAGTTCTTC. Amino acids: CASIRGNEQFF.

This clone occurred a few times. The chain combines TRBV18 with TRBJ1-2; TRBD1 agrees at 7 bases. Per germline, CDR1 KGHSH and CDR2 LQKENI. CDR3 length: 14 residues. J lost 6 bases, V lost 6 bases, and 10 bases had no gene match. This CDR3 is CASSPFEGADGYTF. The CDR3 nucleotides read TGTGCCAGCTCCCCATTCGAGGGGGCTGATGGCTACACCTTC.

The J gene is TRBJ1-2, the V gene TRBV5-6, with D possibly matching TRBD1 (5 bases). The CDR3 sequence is 13 residues long. The V gene lost 1 base and the J gene lost 2 bases, with 6 bases spanning the gap. CDR1 and CDR2 (germline): SGHDT, YYEEEE. The CDR3 DNA sequence: TGTGCCAGCAGCTTGCGGGGGAACTATGGCTACACCTTC. Its protein product is CASSLRGNYGYTF.

This sequence joins TRBV4-1 and TRBJ1-4; 8 bases are a match to TRBD1. The CDR3 runs 16 residues. Germline V gene sequence: CDR1 MGHRA, CDR2 YSYEKL. V gave up 1 base and J gave up 6 bases; unmatched junction bases: 7. The CDR3 coding sequence is TGCGCCAGCAGCCAAGTTTTGGCAGGGGGCGATGAAAAACTGTTTTTT. This gives the protein CASSQVLAGGDEKLFF.

The chain recombines TRBV7-9 with TRBJ2-5; TRBD2 aligns across 11 bases. The CDR3 totals 16 residues. Germline V gives CDR1 SEHNR, CDR2 FQNEAQ (reference sequence). The V and J ends lost 2 bases and 1 base, in that order; junction bases with no gene match: 3. Here the CDR3 reads CASSLTGTSGQETQYF. The CDR3 nucleotides are TGTGCCAGCAGCTTAACCGGGACTAGCGGCCAAGAGACCCAGTACTTC.

This clone was counted once. The V gene is TRBV23-1, the J gene TRBJ1-1, with D unclear. TRBV23-1 is marked as an open reading frame, function uncertain. The CDR3 sequence is 15 residues long. Deletions cut 0 bases from V and 2 bases from J, with 10 bases between. CDR3: CASSQSRHRNTEAFF. CDR3 DNA sequence: TGCGCCAGCAGTCAATCTCGGCACAGAAACACTGAAGCTTTCTTT.

This clone was detected only once. The chain recombines TRBV30 with TRBJ2-3; 9 bases align to TRBD2. The CDR3 extends over 14 amino acids. The germline CDR1 and CDR2 sequences are GTSNPN and SVGIG (reference sequence). The trim removed 4 bases at V and 1 base at J, leaving 3 bases unmatched. The CDR3 is CAWTKRGGTDTQYF. In DNA form, the CDR3 reads TGTGCCTGGACCAAGCGGGGGGGCACAGATACGCAGTATTTT.

The rearrangement uses TRBV9 and TRBJ1-2, with a weak D call TRBD1 (5 bases). Germline assignment: CDR1 SGDLS and CDR2 YYNGEE. V lost 6 bases, J lost 2 bases, and 14 bases lay in between. This CDR3 is built from 14 residues. Here the CDR3 reads CASTLGQGNYGYTF. The DNA for the CDR3 is TGTGCCAGCACCCTGGGGCAAGGAAACTATGGCTACACCTTC.

This clone has only a few counts. The V gene is TRBV2, the J gene TRBJ1-2, with D possibly TRBD1 on 6 matching bases. Germline-derived CDR1 and CDR2 are SNHLY and FYNNEI. The germline V and J ends were trimmed by 4 bases and 8 bases, with 17 bases remaining between them. The CDR3 length is 14 residues. Here the CDR3 DNA reads TGTGCCAGCAGTGTAAAACAGGGTGGAAAGGGCTACACCTTC. Protein product: CASSVKQGGKGYTF.

The J gene is TRBJ1-1, the V gene TRBV5-4; D unresolved. Germline V lookup: CDR1 SGHNT, CDR2 YYREEE (reference sequence). The CDR3 covers 12 residues. V gave up 0 bases and J gave up 4 bases, with 4 bases separating them. In DNA form, the CDR3 reads TGTGCCAGCAGCTTGGGGTCCACTGAAGCTTTCTTT. Residues: CASSLGSTEAFF. Filled out from reference TRBV5-4 and TRBJ1-1, the complete variable domain reads ETGVTQSPTHLIKTRGQQVTLRCSSQSGHNTVSWYQQALGQGPQFIFQYYREEENGRGNFPPRFSGLQFPNYSSELNVNALELDDSALYLCASSLGSTEAFFGQGTRLTVV.

The rearrangement links TRBV29-1 to TRBJ2-1; 7 bases agree with TRBD2. J was trimmed by 8 bases and V by 6 bases; bases with no gene match: 13. Germline V gene lookup returns CDR1 SQVTM and CDR2 ANQGSEA. This CDR3 spans 14 amino acids. CDR3 sequence reads: CSVRDYPKVDEQFF. The CDR3 region has the DNA TGCAGCGTACGGGACTACCCGAAGGTGGATGAGCAGTTCTTC.

This clone was recorded only once. The rearrangement joins TRBV5-4 to TRBJ2-2; 11 bases agree with TRBD1. Germline V gene lookup returns CDR1 SGHNT and CDR2 YYREEE (reference sequence). The CDR3 consists of 16 residues. V shed 4 bases, J shed 4 bases, and the junction held 6 bases outside the gene matches. The CDR3 nucleotides are TGTGCCAGCAGCCTGACCGGACAGGGGGCCACCGGGGAGCTGTTTTTT. As protein: CASSLTGQGATGELFF. The entire variable domain, with the rest obtained from reference TRBV5-4 and TRBJ2-2, is as follows: ETGVTQSPTHLIKTRGQQVTLRCSSQSGHNTVSWYQQALGQGPQFIFQYYREEENGRGNFPPRFSGLQFPNYSSELNVNALELDDSALYLCASSLTGQGATGELFFGEGSRLTVL.

The V call is TRBV6-5, the J call TRBJ2-2; unclear D gene. The ends were cut back, 1 base at V and 5 bases at J, with 8 bases in the middle. This CDR3 region has 14 residues. Per germline, CDR1 MNHEY and CDR2 SVGAGI. The CDR3 DNA follows: TGTGCCAGCAGTTACTTACTCCTGACCGGGGAGCTGTTTTTT. Encoded protein: CASSYLLLTGELFF.